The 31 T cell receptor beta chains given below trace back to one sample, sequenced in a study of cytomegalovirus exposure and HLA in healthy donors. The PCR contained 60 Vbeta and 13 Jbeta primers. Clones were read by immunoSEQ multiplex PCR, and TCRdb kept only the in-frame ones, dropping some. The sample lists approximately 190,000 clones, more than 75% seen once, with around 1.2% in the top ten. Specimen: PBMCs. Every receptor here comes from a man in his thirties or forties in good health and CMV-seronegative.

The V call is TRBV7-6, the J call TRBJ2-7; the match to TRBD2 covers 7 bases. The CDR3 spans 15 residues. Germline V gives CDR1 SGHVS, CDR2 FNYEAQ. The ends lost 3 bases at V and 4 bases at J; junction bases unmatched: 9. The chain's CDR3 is CASSLDVGGVYEQYF. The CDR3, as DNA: TGTGCCAGCAGCTTGGACGTGGGGGGGGTTTACGAGCAGTACTTC.

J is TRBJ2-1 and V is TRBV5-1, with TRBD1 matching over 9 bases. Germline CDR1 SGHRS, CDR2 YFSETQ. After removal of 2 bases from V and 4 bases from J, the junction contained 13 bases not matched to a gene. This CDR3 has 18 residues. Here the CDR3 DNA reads TGCGCCAGCAGCTTTAGGACAGGGGTTCTATTGAGGTACAATGAGCAGTTCTTC. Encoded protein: CASSFRTGVLLRYNEQFF.

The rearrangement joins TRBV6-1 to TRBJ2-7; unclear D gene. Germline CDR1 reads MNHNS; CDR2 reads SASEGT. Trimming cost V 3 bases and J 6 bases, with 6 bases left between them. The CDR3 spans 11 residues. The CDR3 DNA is TGTGCCAGCAGTGACAGTCGCGAGCAGTACTTC. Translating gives CASSDSREQYF.

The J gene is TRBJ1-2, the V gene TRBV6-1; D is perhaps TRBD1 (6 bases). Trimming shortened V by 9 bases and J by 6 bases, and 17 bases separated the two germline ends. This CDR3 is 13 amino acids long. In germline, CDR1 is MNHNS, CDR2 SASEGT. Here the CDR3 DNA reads TGTGCCAGTACAAAAACAGGGATAGATGGCTACACCTTC. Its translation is CASTKTGIDGYTF.

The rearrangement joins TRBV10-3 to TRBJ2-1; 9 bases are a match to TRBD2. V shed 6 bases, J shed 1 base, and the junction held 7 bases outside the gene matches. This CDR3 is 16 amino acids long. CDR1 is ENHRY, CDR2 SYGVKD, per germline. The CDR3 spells CAIRNSGSGSYNEQFF. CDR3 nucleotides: TGTGCCATCAGGAATAGCGGGAGTGGGTCCTACAATGAGCAGTTCTTC.

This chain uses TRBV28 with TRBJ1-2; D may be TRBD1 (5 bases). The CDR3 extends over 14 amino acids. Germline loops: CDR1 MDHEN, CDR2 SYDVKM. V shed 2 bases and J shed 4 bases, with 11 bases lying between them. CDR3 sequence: CASSLRAGGYGYTF. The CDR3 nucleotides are TGTGCCAGCAGTTTAAGGGCCGGGGGCTATGGCTACACCTTC.

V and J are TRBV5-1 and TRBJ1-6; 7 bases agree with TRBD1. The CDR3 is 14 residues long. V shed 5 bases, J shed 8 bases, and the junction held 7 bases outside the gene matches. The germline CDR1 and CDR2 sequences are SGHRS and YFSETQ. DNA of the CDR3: TGCGCCAGCAGGGTGGACAGGCAAGATTCACCCCTCCACTTT. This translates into CASRVDRQDSPLHF.

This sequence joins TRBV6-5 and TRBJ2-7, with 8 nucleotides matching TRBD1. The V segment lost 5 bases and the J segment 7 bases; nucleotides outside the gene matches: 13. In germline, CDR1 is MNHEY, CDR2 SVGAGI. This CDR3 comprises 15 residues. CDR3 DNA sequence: TGTGCCAGCAGTGCTGCAGGGGGCGCGGTGGGAGAGCAGTACTTC. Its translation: CASSAAGGAVGEQYF.

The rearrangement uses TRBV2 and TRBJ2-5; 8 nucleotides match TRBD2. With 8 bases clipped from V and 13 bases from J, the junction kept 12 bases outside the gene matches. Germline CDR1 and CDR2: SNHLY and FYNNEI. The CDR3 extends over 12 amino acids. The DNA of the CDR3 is TGTGCCAGCGGTGTACTGTTAGCGGGACGGTACTTC. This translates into CASGVLLAGRYF.

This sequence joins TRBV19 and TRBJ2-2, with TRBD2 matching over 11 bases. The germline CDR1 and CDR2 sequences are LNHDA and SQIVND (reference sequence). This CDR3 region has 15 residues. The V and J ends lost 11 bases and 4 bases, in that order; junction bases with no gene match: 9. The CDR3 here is CALRGGTSGTGELFF. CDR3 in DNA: TGTGCCCTACGGGGGGGGACTAGCGGCACCGGGGAGCTGTTTTTT.

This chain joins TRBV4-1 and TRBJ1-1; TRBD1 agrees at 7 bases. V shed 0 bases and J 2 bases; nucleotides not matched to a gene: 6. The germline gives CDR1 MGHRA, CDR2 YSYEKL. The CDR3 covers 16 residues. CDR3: CASSQDLTGTNTEAFF. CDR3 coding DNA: TGCGCCAGCAGCCAAGATTTGACAGGGACTAACACTGAAGCTTTCTTT.

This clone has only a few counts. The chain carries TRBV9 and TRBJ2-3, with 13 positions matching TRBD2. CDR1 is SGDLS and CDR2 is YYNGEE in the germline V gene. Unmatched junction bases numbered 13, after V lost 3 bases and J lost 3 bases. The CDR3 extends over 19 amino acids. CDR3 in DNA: TGTGCCAGCAGCGGTAGAACCGGGACTAGCGGGAAGTTTACAGATACGCAGTATTTT. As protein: CASSGRTGTSGKFTDTQYF. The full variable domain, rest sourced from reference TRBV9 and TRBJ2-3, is DSGVTQTPKHLITATGQRVTLRCSPRSGDLSVYWYQQSLDQGLQFLIQYYNGEERAKGNILERFSAQQFPDLHSELNLSSLELGDSALYFCASSGRTGTSGKFTDTQYFGPGTRLTVL.

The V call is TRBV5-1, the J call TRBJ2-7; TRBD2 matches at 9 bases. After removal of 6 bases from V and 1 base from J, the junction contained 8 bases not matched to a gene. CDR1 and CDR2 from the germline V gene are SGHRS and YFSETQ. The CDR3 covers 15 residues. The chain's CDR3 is CASTAKTSGSYEQYF. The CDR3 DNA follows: TGCGCCAGCACTGCCAAGACTAGCGGATCCTACGAGCAGTACTTC.

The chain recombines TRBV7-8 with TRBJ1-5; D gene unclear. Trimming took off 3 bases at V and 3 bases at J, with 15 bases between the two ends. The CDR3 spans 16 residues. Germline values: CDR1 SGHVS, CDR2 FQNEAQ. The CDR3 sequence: CASSFLGRSDNQPQHF. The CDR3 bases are TGTGCCAGCAGCTTTCTCGGAAGGAGTGACAATCAGCCCCAGCATTTT. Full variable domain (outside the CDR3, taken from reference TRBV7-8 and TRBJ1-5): GAGVSQSPRYKVAKRGQDVALRCDPISGHVSLFWYQQALGQGPEFLTYFQNEAQLDKSGLPSDRFFAERPEGSVSTLKIQRTQQEDSAVYLCASSFLGRSDNQPQHFGDGTRLSIL.

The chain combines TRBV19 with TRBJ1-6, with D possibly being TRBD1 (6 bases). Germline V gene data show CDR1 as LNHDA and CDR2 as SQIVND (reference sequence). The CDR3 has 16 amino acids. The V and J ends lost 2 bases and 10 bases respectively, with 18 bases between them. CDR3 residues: CASSIRSTGGDSPLHF. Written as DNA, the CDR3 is TGTGCCAGTAGTATACGTTCGACAGGAGGAGACTCACCCCTCCACTTT.

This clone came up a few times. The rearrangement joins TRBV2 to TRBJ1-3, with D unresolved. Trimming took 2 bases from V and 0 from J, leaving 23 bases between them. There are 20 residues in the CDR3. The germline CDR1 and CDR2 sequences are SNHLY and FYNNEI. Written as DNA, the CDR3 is TGTGCCAGCAGTGAACGCTCGCCCGGACTTTTTACACTCTCTGGAAACACCATATATTTT. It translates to CASSERSPGLFTLSGNTIYF.

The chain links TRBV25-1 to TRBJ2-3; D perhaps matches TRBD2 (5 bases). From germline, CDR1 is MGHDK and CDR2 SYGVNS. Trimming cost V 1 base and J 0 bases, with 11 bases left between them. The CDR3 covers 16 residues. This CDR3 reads CASSESGRVSTDTQYF. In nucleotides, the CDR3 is TGTGCCAGCAGTGAATCCGGGCGGGTTAGCACAGATACGCAGTATTTT. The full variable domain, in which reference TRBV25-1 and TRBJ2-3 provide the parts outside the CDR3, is EADIYQTPRYLVIGTGKKITLECSQTMGHDKMYWYQQDPGMELHLIHYSYGVNSTEKGDLSSESTVSRIRTEHFPLTLESARPSHTSQYLCASSESGRVSTDTQYFGPGTRLTVL.

The CDR3 nucleotides read TGTGCCAGCAGCTCCACATACGAGCAGTACTTC. Protein product: CASSSTYEQYF. This sequence joins TRBV7-9 and TRBJ2-7; D is unclear. This CDR3 contains 11 residues. Trimming took off 4 bases at V and 4 bases at J, with 5 bases between the two ends. The germline gives CDR1 SEHNR, CDR2 FQNEAQ (reference sequence).

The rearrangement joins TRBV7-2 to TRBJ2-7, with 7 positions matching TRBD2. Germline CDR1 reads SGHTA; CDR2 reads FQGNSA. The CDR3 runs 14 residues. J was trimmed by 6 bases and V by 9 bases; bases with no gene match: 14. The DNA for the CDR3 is TGTGCCAGTAGGGTGGGGGGGAGGTCGGCCGAGCAGTACTTC. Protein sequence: CASRVGGRSAEQYF.

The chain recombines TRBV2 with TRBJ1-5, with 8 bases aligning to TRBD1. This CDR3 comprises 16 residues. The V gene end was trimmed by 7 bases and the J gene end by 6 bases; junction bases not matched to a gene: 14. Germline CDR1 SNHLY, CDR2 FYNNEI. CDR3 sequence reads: CASTLGRDRLSQPQHF. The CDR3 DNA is TGTGCCAGCACCCTGGGTCGGGACAGGCTCAGTCAGCCCCAGCATTTT.

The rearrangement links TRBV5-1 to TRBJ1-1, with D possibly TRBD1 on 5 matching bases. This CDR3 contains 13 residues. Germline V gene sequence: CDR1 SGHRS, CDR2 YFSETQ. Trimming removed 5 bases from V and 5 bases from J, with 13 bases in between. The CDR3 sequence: CASSSGRGTEAFF. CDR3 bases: TGCGCCAGCAGTTCAGGGCGGGGGACTGAAGCTTTCTTT.

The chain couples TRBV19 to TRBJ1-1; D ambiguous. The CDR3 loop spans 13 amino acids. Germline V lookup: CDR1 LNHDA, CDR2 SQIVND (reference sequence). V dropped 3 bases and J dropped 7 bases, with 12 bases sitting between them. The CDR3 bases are TGTGCCAGTAGTATCCGACTCCGGAGTGAAGCTTTCTTT. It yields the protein CASSIRLRSEAFF.

CDR3 DNA: TGTGCCAGCGCGACTAGCGGGGGATACAATGAGCAGTTCTTC. It yields the protein CASATSGGYNEQFF. The chain recombines TRBV28 with TRBJ2-1, with TRBD2 identical over 12 bases. In germline, CDR1 is MDHEN, CDR2 SYDVKM. The CDR3 extends over 14 amino acids. J lost 4 bases, V lost 8 bases, and 3 bases had no gene match.

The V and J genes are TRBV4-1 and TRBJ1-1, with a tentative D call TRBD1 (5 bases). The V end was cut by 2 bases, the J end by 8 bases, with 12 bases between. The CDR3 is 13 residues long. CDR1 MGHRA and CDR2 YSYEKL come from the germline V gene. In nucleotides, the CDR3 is TGCGCCAGCAGCCAAACCTACGGGGGAGAAGCTTTCTTT. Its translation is CASSQTYGGEAFF.

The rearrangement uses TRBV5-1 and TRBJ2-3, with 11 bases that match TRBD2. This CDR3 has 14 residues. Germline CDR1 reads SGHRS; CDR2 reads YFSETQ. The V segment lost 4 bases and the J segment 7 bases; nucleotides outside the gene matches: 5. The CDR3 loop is CASSVAGGPYTQYF. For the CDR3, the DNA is TGCGCCAGCAGCGTAGCGGGGGGGCCTTATACGCAGTATTTT.

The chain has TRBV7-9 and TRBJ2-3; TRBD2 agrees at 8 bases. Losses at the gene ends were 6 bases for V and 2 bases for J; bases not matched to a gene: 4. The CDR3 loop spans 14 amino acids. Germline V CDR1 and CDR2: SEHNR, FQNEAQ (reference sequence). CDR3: CASRRGGDTDTQYF. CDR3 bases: TGTGCCAGCAGACGGGGGGGCGACACAGATACGCAGTATTTT.

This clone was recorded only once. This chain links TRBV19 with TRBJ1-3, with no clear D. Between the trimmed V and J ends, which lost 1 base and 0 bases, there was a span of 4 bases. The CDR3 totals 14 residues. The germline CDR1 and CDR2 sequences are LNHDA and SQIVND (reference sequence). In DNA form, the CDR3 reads TGTGCCAGTAGTATAGCGGGCTCTGGAAACACCATATATTTT. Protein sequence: CASSIAGSGNTIYF.

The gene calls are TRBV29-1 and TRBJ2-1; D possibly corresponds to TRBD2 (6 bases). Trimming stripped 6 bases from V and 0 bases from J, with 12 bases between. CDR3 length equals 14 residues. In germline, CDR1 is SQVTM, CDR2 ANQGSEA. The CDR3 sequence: CSVEGLSSYNEQFF. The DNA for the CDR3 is TGCAGCGTCGAGGGACTTAGCTCCTACAATGAGCAGTTCTTC.

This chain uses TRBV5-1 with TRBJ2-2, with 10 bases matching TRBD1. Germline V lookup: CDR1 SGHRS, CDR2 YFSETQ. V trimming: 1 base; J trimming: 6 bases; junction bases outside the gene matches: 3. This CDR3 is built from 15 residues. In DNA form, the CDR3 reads TGCGCCAGCAGCTTGAAGGACAGGGGGTCCGGGGAGCTGTTTTTT. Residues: CASSLKDRGSGELFF.

The CDR3 nucleotides are TGCGCCAGCAGCTCCCAGGGGCGCATTGGCTACACCTTC. It is translated as CASSSQGRIGYTF. The V gene is TRBV5-1, the J gene TRBJ1-2, with D possibly TRBD1 on 6 matching bases. V dropped 3 bases and J dropped 7 bases, with 13 bases sitting between them. The CDR3 has 13 residues. Germline loops: CDR1 SGHRS, CDR2 YFSETQ.

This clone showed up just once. DNA for the CDR3: TGCGCCAGCACGGAGTGGGCGGGCAGTAAAACCGGGGAGCTGTTTTTT. Its protein is CASTEWAGSKTGELFF. The chain joins TRBV5-1 to TRBJ2-2; D is perhaps TRBD2 (5 bases). V lost 6 bases and J lost 5, with 20 bases in between. This CDR3 has 16 amino acids. Looked up from germline, CDR1 is SGHRS and CDR2 is YFSETQ.